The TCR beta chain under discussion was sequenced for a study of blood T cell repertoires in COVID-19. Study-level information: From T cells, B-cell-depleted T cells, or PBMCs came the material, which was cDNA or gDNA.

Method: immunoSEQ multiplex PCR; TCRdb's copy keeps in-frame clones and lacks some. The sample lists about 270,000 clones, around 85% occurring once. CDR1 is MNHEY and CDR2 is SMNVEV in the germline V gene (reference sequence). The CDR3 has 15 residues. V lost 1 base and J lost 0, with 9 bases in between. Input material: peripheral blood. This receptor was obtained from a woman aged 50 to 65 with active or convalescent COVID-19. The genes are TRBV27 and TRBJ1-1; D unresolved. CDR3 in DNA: TGTGCCAGCAGTTTATTCAGTGTCATGAACACTGAAGCTTTCTTT. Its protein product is CASSLFSVMNTEAFF.